These 8 T cell receptor beta chains were all obtained from the same sample, sequenced in a study of blood T cell repertoires in COVID-19. Using immunoSEQ multiplex PCR, the repertoire was profiled, and TCRdb retains in-frame clones only, with some absent. This table holds about 200,000 clones, about 90% found once. Sequencing input: peripheral blood. The receptors stem from a woman aged 70-85 years with acute or convalescent COVID-19.

The rearrangement links TRBV28 to TRBJ1-5; TRBD1 might be the D (6 bases). Trimming took 10 bases from V and 1 from J, leaving 20 bases between them. This CDR3 contains 16 residues. The germline CDR1 and CDR2 sequences are MDHEN and SYDVKM. CDR3 DNA: TGTGCCACCTCCCCAACAGGGAGAGGAAGCAATCAGCCCCAGCATTTT. Protein product: CATSPTGRGSNQPQHF.

The chain links TRBV5-1 to TRBJ2-5; the match to TRBD1 covers 10 bases. Trimming at V came to 0 bases and at J to 5 bases, leaving 7 bases not matched to a gene. This CDR3 has 16 residues. Germline-derived CDR1 and CDR2 are SGHRS and YFSETQ. DNA of the CDR3: TGCGCCAGCAGCTTGGTAGAGGGGACAGGGGTGGAGACCCAGTACTTC. Protein: CASSLVEGTGVETQYF.

The chain has TRBV28 and TRBJ2-2, with a tentative D call TRBD1 (5 bases). CDR1 and CDR2 (germline): MDHEN, SYDVKM. CDR3 length: 17 amino acids. The V and J ends lost 8 bases and 3 bases respectively, with 22 bases between them. The CDR3 nucleotides are TGTGCCAGCCGATCTCTAGTCTTGGACAAGGACACCGGGGAGCTGTTTTTT. Protein: CASRSLVLDKDTGELFF.

The chain couples TRBV6-1 to TRBJ1-3; TRBD1 is a possible D gene (6 bases). Per germline, CDR1 MNHNS and CDR2 SASEGT. V was clipped by 2 bases and J by 0 bases, with 11 bases between them. The length of the CDR3 is 16 residues. The CDR3 region has the DNA TGTGCCAGCAGTGAACAGGGGACCAGCTCTGGAAACACCATATATTTT. Translation: CASSEQGTSSGNTIYF.

The chain recombines TRBV28 with TRBJ1-5; 7 nucleotides match TRBD1. The V segment lost 5 bases and the J segment 0 bases; nucleotides outside the gene matches: 19. CDR1 is MDHEN and CDR2 is SYDVKM in the germline V gene. The CDR3 contains 20 residues. The CDR3 nucleotides read TGTGCCAGCAGTCGCCGGGGACAGCCACTCTCGCGTAATAGCAATCAGCCCCAGCATTTT. Translation: CASSRRGQPLSRNSNQPQHF.

The gene calls are TRBV28 and TRBJ2-1; 9 nucleotides match TRBD1. This CDR3 region has 17 residues. V was pared by 6 bases and J by 7 bases, with 16 bases of the junction left unmatched. Germline loops: CDR1 MDHEN, CDR2 SYDVKM. CDR3 protein: CASRTHLGTGIRNEQFF. CDR3 DNA sequence: TGTGCCAGCAGAACACACCTAGGGACAGGGATAAGGAATGAGCAGTTCTTC.

The chain carries TRBV6-5 and TRBJ2-3, with a weak D call TRBD1 (5 bases). This CDR3 contains 13 residues. The V end lost 6 bases, the J end lost 3 bases, and 10 bases lay between the germline ends. Germline V lookup: CDR1 MNHEY, CDR2 SVGAGI. The CDR3 loop is CASRAPGTDTQYF. CDR3 sequence (DNA): TGTGCCAGCAGGGCCCCAGGGACAGATACGCAGTATTTT.

V usage is TRBV27 and J usage is TRBJ1-5; TRBD1 agrees at 9 bases. Trimming at V came to 6 bases and at J to 1 base, leaving 7 bases not matched to a gene. The CDR3 totals 16 residues. Germline CDR1 and CDR2: MNHEY and SMNVEV (reference sequence). The CDR3 DNA is TGTGCCAGCAGACTCACAGGGGGCCAGAGCAATCAGCCCCAGCATTTT. This encodes CASRLTGGQSNQPQHF.